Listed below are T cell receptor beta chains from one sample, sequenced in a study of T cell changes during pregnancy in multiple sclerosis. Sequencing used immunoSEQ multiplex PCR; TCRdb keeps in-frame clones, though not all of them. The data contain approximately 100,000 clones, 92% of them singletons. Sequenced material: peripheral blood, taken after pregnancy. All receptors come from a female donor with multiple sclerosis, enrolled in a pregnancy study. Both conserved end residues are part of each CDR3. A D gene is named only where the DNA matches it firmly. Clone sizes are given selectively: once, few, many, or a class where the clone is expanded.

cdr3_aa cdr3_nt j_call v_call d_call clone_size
CASSQLVGRVYEQYF TGCGCCAGCAGCCAGTTGGTTGGGAGGGTCTACGAGCAGTACTTC TRBJ2-7 TRBV4-1 TRBD2 -
CASSPGVAGVWETQYF TGTGCCAGCAGTCCTGGGGTAGCGGGAGTTTGGGAGACCCAGTACTTC TRBJ2-5 TRBV28 TRBD2 -
CSVPQTVGNEKLFF TGCAGCGTTCCACAGACAGTCGGTAATGAAAAACTGTTTTTT TRBJ1-4 TRBV29-1 - -
CAISESRGANNSPLHF TGTGCCATCAGTGAGTCCCGGGGGGCTAATAATTCACCCCTCCACTTT TRBJ1-6 TRBV10-3 - few
CASSLAGREKLFF TGCGCCAGCAGCTTGGCTGGGAGGGAAAAACTGTTTTTT TRBJ1-4 TRBV5-1 - -
CASSDRQGNGYTF TGTGCCAGCAGCGACCGACAGGGGAACGGCTACACCTTC TRBJ1-2 TRBV7-3 TRBD1 few
CASSPQGAWANVLTF TGTGCCAGCAGCCCTCAGGGGGCTTGGGCCAACGTCCTGACTTTC TRBJ2-6 TRBV9 TRBD1 -
CATSRDGGVGDLTQHF TGTGCCACCAGCAGAGATGGAGGGGTCGGAGATCTAACCCAGCATTTT TRBJ1-5 TRBV15 - -
CASSYSVRMEEQYF TGTGCCAGCAGTTACTCAGTCAGGATGGAAGAGCAGTACTTC TRBJ2-7 TRBV6-5 - -
CASSLGQGVHVLTF TGTGCCAGCAGCTTGGGACAGGGGGTCCACGTCCTGACTTTC TRBJ2-6 TRBV13 TRBD1 -
CASSLGRGTGIDQPQHF TGCGCCAGCAGCTTGGGTAGAGGGACAGGTATTGATCAGCCCCAGCATTTT TRBJ1-5 TRBV5-1 TRBD1 once
CSVVGTSGGVGSTDTQYF TGCAGCGTTGTTGGGACTAGCGGGGGGGTAGGATCCACAGATACGCAGTATTTT TRBJ2-3 TRBV29-1 TRBD2 -
CASSGGLTSYNEQFF TGTGCCAGCAGTGGGGGACTAACCTCCTACAATGAGCAGTTCTTC TRBJ2-1 TRBV2 TRBD2 -
CASSPLSGGAGDTQYF TGTGCCAGCTCACCACTTAGCGGGGGGGCCGGAGATACGCAGTATTTT TRBJ2-3 TRBV18 TRBD2 -
CASSARVELPPEAFF TGTGCCAGCAGCGCCAGGGTCGAACTACCCCCAGAAGCTTTCTTT TRBJ1-1 TRBV28 - -
CASSSGQGRFSPLHF TGCGCCAGCAGTTCCGGACAGGGGAGGTTTTCACCCCTCCACTTT TRBJ1-6 TRBV5-1 TRBD1 -
CASSAPGTVYEQYF TGTGCCAGCAGTGCACCCGGGACAGTTTACGAGCAGTACTTC TRBJ2-7 TRBV28 TRBD1 -
CASSSLPHGELFF TGTGCCAGCAGCTCCCTCCCACACGGGGAGCTGTTTTTT TRBJ2-2 TRBV5-4 - -
CASSPRGRGLSGNTIYF TGTGCCAGCAGCCCTAGGGGGCGCGGCCTCTCTGGAAACACCATATATTTT TRBJ1-3 TRBV7-8 TRBD1 -
CASSLGTQYEQYF TGTGCCAGCAGCTTGGGGACTCAGTACGAGCAGTACTTC TRBJ2-7 TRBV11-2 - -
CASRRQGGHYGYTF TGTGCCAGCAGGCGACAGGGCGGGCACTATGGCTACACCTTC TRBJ1-2 TRBV6-5 TRBD1 -
CASSFLAGGTYEQYF TGTGCCAGCAGTTTTCTAGCGGGAGGAACCTACGAGCAGTACTTC TRBJ2-7 TRBV6-5 TRBD2 -
CASSLSQGGGTEAFF TGCGCCAGCAGCTTGTCGCAGGGCGGTGGCACTGAAGCTTTCTTT TRBJ1-1 TRBV5-1 - -
CASSWGGGPTDTQYF TGTGCCAGCAGTTGGGGCGGGGGCCCCACAGATACGCAGTATTTT TRBJ2-3 TRBV6-6 - -
CASSSKTFQETQYF TGTGCCAGCAGCTCAAAAACTTTTCAAGAGACCCAGTACTTC TRBJ2-5 TRBV7-7 - -
CSVGQGRNEKLFF TGCAGCGTGGGACAGGGACGCAACGAAAAACTGTTTTTT TRBJ1-4 TRBV29-1 TRBD1 -
CASSIRGAATEAFF TGTGCCAGTAGTATAAGGGGCGCAGCCACTGAAGCTTTCTTT TRBJ1-1 TRBV19 - -
CASSRDRGRLPQYF TGTGCCAGTAGCCGGGACAGGGGGCGATTACCCCAGTACTTC TRBJ2-5 TRBV19 TRBD1 once
CASSEPAPSDSYEQYF TGTGCCAGCAGTGAGCCCGCCCCTAGCGACTCCTACGAGCAGTACTTC TRBJ2-7 TRBV6-1 - -
CASSLKGPGTPAQSSYNEQFF TGTGCCAGCAGTTTAAAGGGGCCCGGGACTCCGGCCCAGAGCTCCTACAATGAGCAGTTCTTC TRBJ2-1 TRBV27 - -
CASSLQAPTDTQYF TGTGCCAGCAGCCTACAGGCCCCCACAGATACGCAGTATTTT TRBJ2-3 TRBV9 - -
CASSQGVTKAGGFIGELFF TGCGCCAGCAGCCAAGGTGTAACGAAGGCGGGGGGGTTTATCGGGGAGCTGTTTTTT TRBJ2-2 TRBV4-1 TRBD2 -
CASRETSGRLRVRYNEQFF TGTGCCAGCAGGGAAACTAGCGGGAGGCTGCGGGTCAGGTACAATGAGCAGTTCTTC TRBJ2-1 TRBV6-1 TRBD2 once
CASSELGGGSYEQYF TGCGCCAGCTCCGAGCTCGGGGGGGGCTCCTACGAGCAGTACTTC TRBJ2-7 TRBV5-1 TRBD2 -
CASSLQLTSGNPYEQYF TGCGCCAGCAGCCTGCAACTAACTAGCGGGAACCCCTACGAGCAGTACTTC TRBJ2-7 TRBV5-1 TRBD2 -
CASSPQLANVLTF TGTGCCAGCAGCCCACAGTTGGCCAACGTCCTGACTTTC TRBJ2-6 TRBV7-2 - -
CASSRSDNQPQHF TGTGCCAGCAGTCGGAGCGATAATCAGCCCCAGCATTTT TRBJ1-5 TRBV27 - -
CAIRGPMNTEAFF TGTGCCATCAGGGGGCCGATGAACACTGAAGCTTTCTTT TRBJ1-1 TRBV19 TRBD1 -
CSARRTATNEKLFF TGCAGCGCCCGACGCACAGCTACTAATGAAAAACTGTTTTTT TRBJ1-4 TRBV29-1 - once
CASNWADTEAFF TGTGCCAGTAACTGGGCAGACACTGAAGCTTTCTTT TRBJ1-1 TRBV19 - -
CASSPRHPGQGIYEQYF TGTGCCAGCAGCCCTCGACACCCCGGACAGGGGATCTACGAGCAGTACTTC TRBJ2-7 TRBV4-2 TRBD1 -
CASSIGEVYYTF TGTGCCAGTAGTATCGGGGAAGTGTACTACACCTTC TRBJ1-2 TRBV19 - -
CASSQDQGANTEAFF TGCGCCAGCAGCCAAGATCAGGGGGCCAACACTGAAGCTTTCTTT TRBJ1-1 TRBV5-4 TRBD1 -
CASKGGEATNEKLFF TGTGCCAGCAAAGGGGGAGAGGCAACTAATGAAAAACTGTTTTTT TRBJ1-4 TRBV2 - once
CASSLTLAGGFISYNEQFF TGTGCCAGCAGCTTAACCCTAGCGGGAGGGTTCATCTCCTACAATGAGCAGTTCTTC TRBJ2-1 TRBV11-2 TRBD2 -
CASSQGGGRVRNNEQFF TGTGCCAGCAGCCAAGGGGGTGGGAGGGTTCGGAACAATGAGCAGTTCTTC TRBJ2-1 TRBV4-2 TRBD2 -
CASSLAQGKNTEAFF TGTGCCAGCAGCTTAGCGCAGGGGAAGAACACTGAAGCTTTCTTT TRBJ1-1 TRBV7-2 - -
CASVGYRNTGELFF TGTGCCAGCGTCGGTTACAGGAACACCGGGGAGCTGTTTTTT TRBJ2-2 TRBV27 - -
CASSSRRDQPQHF TGTGCCAGCTCATCACGACGGGATCAGCCCCAGCATTTT TRBJ1-5 TRBV18 - once
CASSYRLAGHNEQFF TGTGCCAGCAGTTACCGACTAGCGGGACACAATGAGCAGTTCTTC TRBJ2-1 TRBV6-5 TRBD2 -